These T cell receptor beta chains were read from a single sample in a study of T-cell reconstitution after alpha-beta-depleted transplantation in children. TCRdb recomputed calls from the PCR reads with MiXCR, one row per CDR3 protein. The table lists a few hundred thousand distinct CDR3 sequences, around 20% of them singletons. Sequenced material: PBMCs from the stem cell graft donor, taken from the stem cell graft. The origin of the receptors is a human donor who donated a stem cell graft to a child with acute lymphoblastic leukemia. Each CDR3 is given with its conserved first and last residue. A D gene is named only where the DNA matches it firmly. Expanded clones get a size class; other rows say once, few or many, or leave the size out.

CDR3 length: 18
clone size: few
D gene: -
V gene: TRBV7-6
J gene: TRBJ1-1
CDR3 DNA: TGTGCCAGCAGCTCAGCTCTTTTTATGGCAGGCATGAACACTGAAGCTTTCTTT
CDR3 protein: CASSSALFMAGMNTEAFF

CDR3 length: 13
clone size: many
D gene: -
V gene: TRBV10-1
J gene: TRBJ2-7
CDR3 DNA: TGCGCCAGCAGTGAGTCGGGTTCCTACGAGCAGTACTTC
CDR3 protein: CASSESGSYEQYF

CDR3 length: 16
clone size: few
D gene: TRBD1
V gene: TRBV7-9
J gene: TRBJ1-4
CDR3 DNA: TGTGCCAGCAGCCGTCTCCCGGGACAGGGGGATGAAAAACTGTTTTTT
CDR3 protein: CASSRLPGQGDEKLFF

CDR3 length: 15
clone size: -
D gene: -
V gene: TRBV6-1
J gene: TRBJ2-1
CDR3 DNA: TGTGCCAGCAGTGAAGCCCCTATCTCCTACAATGAGCAGTTCTTC
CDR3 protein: CASSEAPISYNEQFF

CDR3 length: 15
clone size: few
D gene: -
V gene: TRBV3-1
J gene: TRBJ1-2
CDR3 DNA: TGTGCCAGCAGCCAATCCTTGGGCCTCAACTATGGCTACACCTTC
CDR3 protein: CASSQSLGLNYGYTF

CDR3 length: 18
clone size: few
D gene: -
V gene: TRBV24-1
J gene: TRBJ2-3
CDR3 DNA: TGTGCCACCAGTGATTTTACCCCCTTCTCCGAGGCCACAGATACGCAGTATTTT
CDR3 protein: CATSDFTPFSEATDTQYF

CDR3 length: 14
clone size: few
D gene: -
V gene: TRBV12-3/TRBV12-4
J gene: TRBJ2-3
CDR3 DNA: TGTGCCAGCAGTTTAAGTACCAGGTCAGATACGCAGTATTTT
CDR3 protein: CASSLSTRSDTQYF

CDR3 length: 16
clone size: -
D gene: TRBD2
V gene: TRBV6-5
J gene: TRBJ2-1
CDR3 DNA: TGTGCCAGCAGTCACTCTAGCGGGAGGGTCTACAATGAGCAGTTCTTC
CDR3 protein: CASSHSSGRVYNEQFF

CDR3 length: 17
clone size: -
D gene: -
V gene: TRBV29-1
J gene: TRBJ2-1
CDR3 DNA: TGCAGCGCCGAGACGGGGGTACTGGAGGGTTGGTTCAATGAGCAGTTCTTC
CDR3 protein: CSAETGVLEGWFNEQFF

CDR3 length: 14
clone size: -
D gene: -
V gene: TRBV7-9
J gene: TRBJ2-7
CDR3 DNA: TGTGCCAGCAGCTTCGTCGGAGGGAGCTACGAGCAGTACTTC
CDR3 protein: CASSFVGGSYEQYF

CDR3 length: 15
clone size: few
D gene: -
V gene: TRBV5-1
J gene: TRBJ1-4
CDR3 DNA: TGCGCCAGCAGCTTCCAAGGAGGAACTAATGAAAAACTGTTTTTT
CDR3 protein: CASSFQGGTNEKLFF

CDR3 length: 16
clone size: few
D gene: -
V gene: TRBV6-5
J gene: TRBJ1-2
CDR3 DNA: TGTGCCAGCAGTTACTCGGTCTGGCTCACTAACTATGGCTACACCTTC
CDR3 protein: CASSYSVWLTNYGYTF

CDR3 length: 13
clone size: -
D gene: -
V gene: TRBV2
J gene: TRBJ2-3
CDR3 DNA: TGTGCCAGTCACAGGGTTAGCGCAGATACGCAGTATTTT
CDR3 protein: CASHRVSADTQYF

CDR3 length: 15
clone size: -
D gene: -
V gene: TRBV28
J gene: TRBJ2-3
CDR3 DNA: TGTGCCAGCAGTTTCGCTAGCTATGGCACAGATACGCAGTATTTT
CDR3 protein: CASSFASYGTDTQYF

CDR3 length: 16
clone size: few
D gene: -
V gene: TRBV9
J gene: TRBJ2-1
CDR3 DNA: TGTGCCAGCAGCGTAGATCCTCAGACTAGGCTCAATGAGCAGTTCTTC
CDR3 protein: CASSVDPQTRLNEQFF

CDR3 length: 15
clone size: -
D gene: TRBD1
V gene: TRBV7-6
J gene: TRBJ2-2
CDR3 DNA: TGTGCCAGCAGCTCCGGGACAGGAATCCTCGGGGAGCTGTTTTTT
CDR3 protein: CASSSGTGILGELFF

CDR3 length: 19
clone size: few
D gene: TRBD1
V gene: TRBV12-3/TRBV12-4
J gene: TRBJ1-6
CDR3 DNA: TGTGCCAGCAGTTTCCCCAGGGGGGATGGAAGCTCCTATAATTCACCCCTCCACTTT
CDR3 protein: CASSFPRGDGSSYNSPLHF

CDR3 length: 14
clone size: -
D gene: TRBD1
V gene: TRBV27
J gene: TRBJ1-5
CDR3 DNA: TGTGCCAGCAGAGCAGGGGGAGGGAATCAGCCCCAGCATTTT
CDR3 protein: CASRAGGGNQPQHF

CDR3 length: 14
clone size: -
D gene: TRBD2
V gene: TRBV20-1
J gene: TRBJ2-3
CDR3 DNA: TGCAGTGCTAGGACTAGCGGGAGTCTAGATACGCAGTATTTT
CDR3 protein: CSARTSGSLDTQYF

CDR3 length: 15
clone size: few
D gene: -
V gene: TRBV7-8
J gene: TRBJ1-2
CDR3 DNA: TGTGCCAGCAGCTTTACAAGGGACGGCGACTATGGCTACACCTTC
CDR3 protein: CASSFTRDGDYGYTF

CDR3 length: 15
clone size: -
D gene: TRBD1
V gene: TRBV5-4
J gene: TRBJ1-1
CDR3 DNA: TGTGCCAGCAGCCGAGTTGGGACAGGGATCTCTGAAGCTTTCTTT
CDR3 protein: CASSRVGTGISEAFF

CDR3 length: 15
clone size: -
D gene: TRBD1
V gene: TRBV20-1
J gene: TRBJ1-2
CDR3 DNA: TGCAGTGCTAGAGCCCTTGGACAGGAGTACTATGGCTACACCTTC
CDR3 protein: CSARALGQEYYGYTF

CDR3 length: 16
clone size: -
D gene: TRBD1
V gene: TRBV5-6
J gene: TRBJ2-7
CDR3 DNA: TGTGCCAGCAGCTTGGGACCCACCAGGGGGCGAGGCGAGCAGTACTTC
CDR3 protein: CASSLGPTRGRGEQYF

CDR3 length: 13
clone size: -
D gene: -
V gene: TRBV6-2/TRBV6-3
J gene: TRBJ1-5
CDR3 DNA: TGTGCCACCATGGGGGGATTCAATCAGCCCCAGCATTTT
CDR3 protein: CATMGGFNQPQHF

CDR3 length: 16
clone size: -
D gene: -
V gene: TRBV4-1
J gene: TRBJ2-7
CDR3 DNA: TGCGCCAGCAGCCAAGTTCAGGACACCCTACTCTACGAGCAGTACTTC
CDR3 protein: CASSQVQDTLLYEQYF

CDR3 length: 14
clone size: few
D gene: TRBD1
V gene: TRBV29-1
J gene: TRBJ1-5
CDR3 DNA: TGCAGCGTTGGTCTAGGGGGCTCACACCAGCCCCAGCATTTT
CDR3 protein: CSVGLGGSHQPQHF

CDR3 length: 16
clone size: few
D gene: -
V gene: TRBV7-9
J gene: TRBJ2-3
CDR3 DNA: TGTGCCAGCAGCTCCCCGGTCCCCAGACACACAGATACGCAGTATTTT
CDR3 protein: CASSSPVPRHTDTQYF

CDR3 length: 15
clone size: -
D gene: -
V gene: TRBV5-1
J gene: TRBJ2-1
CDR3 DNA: TGCGCCAGCAGCCCAGCTGTGAGCTCCTACAATGAGCAGTTCTTC
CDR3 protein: CASSPAVSSYNEQFF

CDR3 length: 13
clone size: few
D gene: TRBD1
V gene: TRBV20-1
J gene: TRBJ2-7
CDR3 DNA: TGCAGTGCCCCGGGACAGGGAAACCACGAGCAGTACTTC
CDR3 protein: CSAPGQGNHEQYF

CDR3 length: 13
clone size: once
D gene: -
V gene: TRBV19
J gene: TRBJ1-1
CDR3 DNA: TGTGCCAGTAGGACCGGGACGGTAAATGAAGCTTTCTTT
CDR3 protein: CASRTGTVNEAFF

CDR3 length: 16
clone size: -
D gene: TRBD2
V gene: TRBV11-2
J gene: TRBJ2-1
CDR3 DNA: TGTGCCAGCACCGGACTAGCGGGTTTCTCCTACAATGAGCAGTTCTTC
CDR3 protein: CASTGLAGFSYNEQFF

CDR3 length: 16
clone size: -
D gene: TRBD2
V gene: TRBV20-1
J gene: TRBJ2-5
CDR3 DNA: TGCAGTGCTAGAGGGACTAGCGCCGAATCAGCGGAGACCCAGTACTTC
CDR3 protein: CSARGTSAESAETQYF

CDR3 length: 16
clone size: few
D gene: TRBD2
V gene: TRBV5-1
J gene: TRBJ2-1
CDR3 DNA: TGCGCCAGCGGCGCCGTGACTAGCGGGAGGTACAATGAGCAGTTCTTC
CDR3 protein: CASGAVTSGRYNEQFF

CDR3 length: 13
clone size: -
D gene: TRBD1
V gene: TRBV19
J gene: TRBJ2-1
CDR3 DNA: TGTGCCAGTAGTATACAGGGGGCTGATGAGCAGTTCTTC
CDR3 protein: CASSIQGADEQFF

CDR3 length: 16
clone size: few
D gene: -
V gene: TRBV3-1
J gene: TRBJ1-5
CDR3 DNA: TGTGCCAGCAGCCAAGGCAGGGGAAGGAGCAATCAGCCCCAGCATTTT
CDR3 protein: CASSQGRGRSNQPQHF

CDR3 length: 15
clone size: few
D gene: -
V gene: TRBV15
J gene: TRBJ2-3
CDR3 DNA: TGTGCCACCAGCAGAGAAGGGACTGCCACAGATACGCAGTATTTT
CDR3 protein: CATSREGTATDTQYF

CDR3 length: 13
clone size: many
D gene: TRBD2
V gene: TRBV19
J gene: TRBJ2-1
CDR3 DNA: TGTGCCAGTAGCCTCACTAGCGGCAATGAGCAGTTCTTC
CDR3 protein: CASSLTSGNEQFF

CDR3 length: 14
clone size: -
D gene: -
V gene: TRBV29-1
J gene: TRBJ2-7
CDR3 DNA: TGCAGCGTTGAAAGTAAGGAGGAATCCTACGAGCAGTACTTC
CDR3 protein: CSVESKEESYEQYF

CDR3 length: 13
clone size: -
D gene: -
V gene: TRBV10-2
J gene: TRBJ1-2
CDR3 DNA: TGCGCCAATATGACAGAATCTAACTATGGCTACACCTTC
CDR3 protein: CANMTESNYGYTF

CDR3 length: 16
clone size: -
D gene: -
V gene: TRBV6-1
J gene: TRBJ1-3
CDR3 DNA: TGTGCCAGCAGTAGCTATGGTCGGTCCTCTGGAAACACCATATATTTT
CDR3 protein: CASSSYGRSSGNTIYF

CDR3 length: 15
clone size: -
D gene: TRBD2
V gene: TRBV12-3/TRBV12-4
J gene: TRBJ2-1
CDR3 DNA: TGTGCCAGCAGTTTCGGGACTAGCTTGAGCAATGAGCAGTTCTTC
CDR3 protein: CASSFGTSLSNEQFF

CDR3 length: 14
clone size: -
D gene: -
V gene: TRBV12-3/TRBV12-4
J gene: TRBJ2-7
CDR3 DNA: TGTGCCAGCAGTTTCCGGCAGAGAGCCTACGAGCAGTACTTC
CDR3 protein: CASSFRQRAYEQYF

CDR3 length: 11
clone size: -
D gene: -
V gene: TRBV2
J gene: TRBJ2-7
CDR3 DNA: TGTGCCAGCAGCCCGAGGGAGCCCCCGTACTTC
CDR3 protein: CASSPREPPYF

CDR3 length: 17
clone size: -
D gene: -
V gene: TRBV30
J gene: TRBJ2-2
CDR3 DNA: TGTGCCTGGAGTGCACCCTTGGGACTCAGAAACACCGGGGAGCTGTTTTTT
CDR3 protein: CAWSAPLGLRNTGELFF

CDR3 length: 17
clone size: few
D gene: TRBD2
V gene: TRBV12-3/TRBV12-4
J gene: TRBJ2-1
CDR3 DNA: TGTGCCAGCAGGGGACTAGCGGGAGACTTGCACTCCAATGAGCAGTTCTTC
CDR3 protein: CASRGLAGDLHSNEQFF

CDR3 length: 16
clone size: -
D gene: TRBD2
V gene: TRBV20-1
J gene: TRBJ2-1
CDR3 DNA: TGCAGTGCTAGTTTGATTGCGGGAGGGGCCACCAATGAGCAGTTCTTC
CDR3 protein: CSASLIAGGATNEQFF

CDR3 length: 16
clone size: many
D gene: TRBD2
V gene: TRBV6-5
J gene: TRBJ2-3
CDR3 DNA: TGTGCCAGCAGTCCACGACTAGCGGGAGGGGCAGATACGCAGTATTTT
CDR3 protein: CASSPRLAGGADTQYF

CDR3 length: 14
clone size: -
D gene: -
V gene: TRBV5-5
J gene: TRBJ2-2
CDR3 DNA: TGTGCCAGCAGCTTGGGACCCTACACCGGGGAGCTGTTTTTT
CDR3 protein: CASSLGPYTGELFF